This T cell receptor (beta chain) comes out of a study of patients and donors after allogeneic stem cell transplantation. This CDR3 contains 12 residues. Germline assignment: CDR1 SGHDT and CDR2 YYEEEE. Trimming left V 2 bases short and J 8 bases short, with 10 bases between. TCRdb reprocessed the RT-PCR reads via MiXCR and lists one record per CDR3 protein. This sample has approximately 430,000 distinct CDR3 sequences, with approximately 16% found just once. The specimen was blood, either unsorted or a sorted T cell fraction (not recorded which). The rearrangement uses TRBV5-6 and TRBJ1-1; D is unresolved. The TCR comes from a human donor who was either an allogeneic HSCT recipient or a stem cell or donor lymphocyte infusion donor (not recorded which). It is not recorded whose cells these are; they may come from a transplant donor. CDR3 residues: CASSFGADEAFF. The CDR3 bases are TGTGCCAGCAGCTTCGGAGCGGACGAAGCTTTCTTT.